This TCR beta chain was captured by sequencing in a study of blood T cell repertoires in COVID-19. Background on the study: Both acute and convalescent COVID-19 samples were obtained from the United States, Italy and Spain.

Germline V gene sequence: CDR1 MDHEN, CDR2 SYDVKM. This CDR3 comprises 15 residues. Germline trimming cut 6 bases from V and 5 bases from J; bases unmatched to any gene: 5. Generated by immunoSEQ multiplex PCR, the TCRdb table keeps only in-frame clones and is missing some. Among about 170,000 clones listed, about four fifths were seen once. Sequencing was performed on peripheral blood. The chain couples TRBV28 to TRBJ1-6, with 9 positions matching TRBD1. This receptor was taken from a woman older than 75 with acute or convalescent COVID-19. CDR3 DNA: TGTGCCAGCAGCCTACGGACAGGGGATAATTCACCCCTCCACTTT. Protein sequence: CASSLRTGDNSPLHF.